These T cell receptor beta chains were read from a single sample in a study of blood T cell repertoires in COVID-19. Assay: immunoSEQ multiplex PCR; the TCRdb copy retains only in-frame clones and omits some. The data hold just under 150,000 clones, with over 65% observed a single time. Sequencing used peripheral blood. Receptors originate from a human donor in a cohort sampled during active COVID-19. Both conserved end residues are part of each CDR3. A D gene is named only where the DNA matches it firmly. The listing skips clone size in some rows; elsewhere it reads once, few, many or a size class.

NA	TRBV2	NA	TRBJ2-3	CASGRGPRGGSDTQYF	TGTGCCAGCGGTCGGGGTCCGAGAGGTGGGTCAGATACGCAGTATTTT
TRBD2	TRBV7-2	NA	TRBJ2-2	CASSSRTSGGTGELFF	TGTGCCAGCAGCTCCAGGACTAGCGGGGGGACCGGGGAGCTGTTTTTT
NA	TRBV3-1/TRBV3-2	NA	TRBJ2-2	CASSQEGGANTGELFF	TGTGCCAGCAGCCAAGAAGGGGGAGCGAACACCGGGGAGCTGTTTTTT
NA	TRBV6-5	once	TRBJ1-6	CASRPTLGSSPLHF	TGTGCCAGCAGGCCCACCCTGGGGAGTTCACCCCTCCACTTT
TRBD1	TRBV4-2	few	TRBJ1-6	CASSQEPRGNNSPLHF	TGTGCCAGCAGCCAAGAGCCCAGGGGGAATAATTCACCCCTCCACTTT
NA	TRBV7-2	NA	TRBJ1-1	CASSSQGGNEAFF	TGTGCCAGCAGCTCCCAGGGAGGTAACGAAGCTTTCTTT
NA	TRBV6-6	NA	TRBJ1-2	CASSNPDRTNYGYTF	TGTGCCAGCAGCAACCCCGACAGAACCAACTATGGCTACACCTTC
TRBD1	TRBV19	NA	TRBJ1-4	CASSLDREGEKLFF	TGTGCCAGTAGTTTGGACAGGGAAGGGGAAAAACTGTTTTTT
TRBD2	TRBV28	NA	TRBJ2-7	CASSSPRTSGGAYEQYF	TGTGCCAGCAGTTCCCCTAGGACTAGCGGGGGGGCCTACGAGCAGTACTTC
NA	TRBV5-1	NA	TRBJ2-5	CASSLGMQQETQYF	TGCGCCAGCAGCTTGGGTATGCAGCAAGAGACCCAGTACTTC
TRBD1	TRBV5-6	NA	TRBJ1-4	CASSRRGQGNEKLFF	TGTGCCAGCAGCCGCCGCGGACAGGGTAATGAAAAACTGTTTTTT
TRBD2	TRBV3-1/TRBV3-2	NA	TRBJ2-1	CASSELASPSNEQFF	TGTGCCAGCAGCGAACTAGCGTCCCCCTCTAATGAGCAGTTCTTC
TRBD1	TRBV2	few	TRBJ2-5	CASSGQGGETQYF	TGTGCCAGCAGCGGACAGGGAGGCGAGACCCAGTACTTC
TRBD2	TRBV6-2/TRBV6-3	NA	TRBJ2-3	CASSVLAGEDTQYF	TGTGCCAGCAGTGTACTAGCGGGAGAAGATACGCAGTATTTT
NA	TRBV14	NA	TRBJ1-1	CASSQESWNTEAFF	TGTGCCAGCAGCCAAGAGAGTTGGAACACTGAAGCTTTCTTT
TRBD1	TRBV4-1	few	TRBJ1-3	CASNTPGQGYTIYF	TGCGCCAGCAACACACCGGGACAGGGATACACCATATATTTT